This paragraph covers one TCR beta chain sequence. The CDR3 runs to 15 residues. With 0 bases clipped from V and 8 bases from J, the junction kept 4 bases outside the gene matches. CDR1 is ENHRY, CDR2 SYGVKD, per germline. These data belong to a study of blood T cell repertoires in COVID-19. Study-level information: Samples taken during acute and convalescent COVID-19 were collected in the United States, Italy and Spain. Sample material is recorded as cDNA or gDNA derived from T cells, B-cell-depleted T cells, or PBMCs.

Original methodology: Amplifying reference gene primers gave estimates of nucleated cell counts. Clones were sequenced by immunoSEQ multiplex PCR, and TCRdb holds only the in-frame ones, with some missing. Clone size and the V and J calls come from that table; the DNA yielded D and trimming. The table lists 90,000 to 140,000 clones, 81% of them singletons. This sequence originates from an elderly man with acute or convalescent COVID-19. The sample taken for sequencing was peripheral blood. The gene calls are TRBV10-3 and TRBJ1-4; TRBD1 matches 9 bases. CDR3 region: CAISESGQGGEKLFF. The CDR3 DNA sequence: TGTGCCATCAGTGAGTCGGGACAGGGTGGGGAAAAACTGTTTTTT.